This TCR beta chain was observed in a study of CD8 T cells in Susac syndrome. Matching for age and sex applied to the controls, who were healthy donors. RNA totalling roughly 0.5 to 1 ug underwent reverse transcription with random hexamers. MiXCR, run by TCRdb on the immunoSEQ multiplex PCR reads, gives a single entry per CDR3 protein. The sample records 100,000 to 150,000 distinct CDR3 sequences, approximately 96% being singletons. With 7 bases clipped from V and 1 base from J, the junction kept 6 bases outside the gene matches. There are 13 residues in the CDR3. CDR1 and CDR2 from the germline V gene are SQVTM and ANQGSEA.

The source of this sequence is a human donor in good health. V is TRBV29-1 and J is TRBJ1-1; 7 bases align to TRBD1. What was sequenced was CD4+ T cells from PBMCs. CDR3 amino acids: CSGRQGSNTEAFF. CDR3 in DNA: TGCAGCGGCCGACAGGGTTCGAACACTGAAGCTTTCTTT.